One sample yielded the 18 T cell receptor beta chains listed below, sequenced in a study of graft-versus-host responses after intestinal transplantation. The repertoire was sequenced with immunoSEQ multiplex PCR; TCRdb's copy has only in-frame clones and lacks some. The sample records 65,000 to 90,000 clones, approximately 90% being singletons. Their cognate antigens are unknown. The starting material was unstimulated CD8+ T cells sorted from spleen or lymph node cells, obtained before transplant. Receptor source: a human donor who was the organ donor for an intestinal transplant.

The rearrangement joins TRBV7-6 to TRBJ1-1; a weak D match, TRBD1 (5 bases). The germline gives CDR1 SGHVS, CDR2 FNYEAQ. This CDR3 is 17 amino acids long. V lost 0 bases and J lost 0, with 14 bases in between. CDR3 DNA sequence: TGTGCCAGCAGCTTAGCGTCTCCCGGACACCTGAACACTGAAGCTTTCTTT. Protein sequence: CASSLASPGHLNTEAFF.

The chain has TRBV19 and TRBJ1-5, with D tentatively TRBD1 (5 bases). The CDR3 length is 15 residues. Germline V gene sequence: CDR1 LNHDA, CDR2 SQIVND (reference sequence). Trimming took 3 bases from V and 0 from J, leaving 9 bases between them. The CDR3 DNA is TGTGCCAGTAGTATCGACAGTCTTAGCAATCAGCCCCAGCATTTT. The encoded protein is CASSIDSLSNQPQHF.

As for this clone: The germline gene is not matched at one end of the junction; a read error may be the cause. Other DNA variants within this sample encode the same CDR3. The chain uses TRBV10-2 and TRBJ1-1; D is undetermined. CDR1 is WSHSY, CDR2 SAAADI, per germline. This CDR3 is built from 14 residues. The CDR3 loop is CASRMTFANTEAFF. As DNA, the CDR3 is TGCGCCAGCAGGATGACATTTGCGAACACCGAAGCTTTCTTT.

This rearrangement joins TRBV6-1 to TRBJ2-6; D is unclear. The V gene's germline CDR1 is MNHNS and CDR2 SASEGT. The V gene lost 2 bases and the J gene lost 0 bases, with 5 bases spanning the gap. There are 15 residues in the CDR3. CDR3 DNA: TGTGCCAGCAGTGAACAAATCTCTGGGGCCAACGTCCTGACTTTC. Translating gives CASSEQISGANVLTF.

V is TRBV5-1 and J is TRBJ2-3; 9 bases are a match to TRBD2. The ends lost 4 bases at V and 0 bases at J; junction bases unmatched: 6. CDR1 is SGHRS, CDR2 YFSETQ, per germline. The CDR3 has 16 amino acids. This CDR3 is CASSPTSGGSTDTQYF. Here the CDR3 DNA reads TGCGCCAGCAGCCCGACTAGCGGAGGAAGCACAGATACGCAGTATTTT.

V is TRBV27 and J is TRBJ2-3; 7 bases are a match to TRBD2. The CDR3 sequence is 16 residues long. Trimming took 2 bases from V and 0 from J; bases not matched to a gene: 5. Germline lookup yields CDR1 MNHEY and CDR2 SMNVEV (reference sequence). The CDR3 coding sequence is TGTGCCAGCAGTTTAGGGTGGGACTACAGCACAGATACGCAGTATTTT. It codes for CASSLGWDYSTDTQYF.

This clone was counted a single time. The same CDR3 is also encoded by other DNA sequences in this sample. The gene calls are TRBV2 and TRBJ2-7; D remains ambiguous. The CDR3 covers 11 residues. The germline V gene has CDR1 SNHLY and CDR2 FYNNEI. Trimming took 3 bases from V and 0 from J, leaving 0 bases between them. DNA for the CDR3: TGTGCCAGCAGTGACTCCTACGAGCAGTACTTC. It is translated as CASSDSYEQYF. Combining the CDR3 with reference TRBV2 and TRBJ2-7 gives the whole variable domain EPEVTQTPSHQVTQMGQEVILRCVPISNHLYFYWYRQILGQKVEFLVSFYNNEISEKSEIFDDQFSVERPDGSNFTLKIRSTKLEDSAMYFCASSDSYEQYFGPGTRLTVT.

The chain is built from TRBV6-6 and TRBJ2-1; 8 positions agree with TRBD2. The CDR3 is made up of 14 amino acids. Losses at the gene ends were 5 bases for V and 3 bases for J; bases not matched to a gene: 3. From germline, CDR1 is MNHNY and CDR2 SVGAGI (reference sequence). The DNA for the CDR3 is TGTGCCAGCAGTACCGGGACTAGCTACAATGAGCAGTTCTTC. It encodes CASSTGTSYNEQFF.

The V gene is TRBV28, the J gene TRBJ2-1; 9 bases align to TRBD2. The CDR3 sequence is 15 residues long. J gave up 6 bases and V 3 bases, and 6 bases lay outside the gene matches. Looked up from germline, CDR1 is MDHEN and CDR2 is SYDVKM. The CDR3 is CASSFRGRASNEQFF. CDR3 nucleotides: TGTGCCAGCAGTTTTCGCGGGAGGGCCTCCAATGAGCAGTTCTTC. The full variable domain, its missing parts supplied by reference TRBV28 and TRBJ2-1, is DVKVTQSSRYLVKRTGEKVFLECVQDMDHENMFWYRQDPGLGLRLIYFSYDVKMKEKGDIPEGYSVSREKKERFSLILESASTNQTSMYLCASSFRGRASNEQFFGPGTRLTVL.

This rearrangement joins TRBV10-3 to TRBJ2-7; D call uncertain. The CDR3 contains 12 residues. Germline CDR1 and CDR2: ENHRY and SYGVKD. Between the trimmed V and J ends, which lost 0 bases and 3 bases, there was a span of 3 bases. DNA of the CDR3: TGTGCCATCAGTGAGTCAGGCTACGAGCAGTACTTC. Protein product: CAISESGYEQYF.

This clone was seen only a few times. This rearrangement joins TRBV6-5 to TRBJ2-7; 7 bases map to TRBD1. The CDR3 covers 15 residues. Trimming at V came to 0 bases and at J to 4 bases, leaving 6 bases not matched to a gene. CDR1 MNHEY and CDR2 SVGAGI come from the germline V gene. The CDR3 protein is CASSYSPTGDYEQYF. The CDR3, as DNA: TGTGCCAGCAGTTACTCCCCCACAGGGGATTACGAGCAGTACTTC.

This clone was seen a handful of times. This specimen includes other DNA sequences encoding the same CDR3. This rearrangement joins TRBV6-1 to TRBJ2-3, with D perhaps TRBD2 (6 bases). In germline, CDR1 is MNHNS, CDR2 SASEGT. The length of the CDR3 is 15 residues. V lost 2 bases to trimming and J lost 0 bases, with 9 bases between them. Here the CDR3 DNA reads TGTGCCAGCAGTGAATGGGCGGGGAGCACAGATACGCAGTATTTT. It specifies CASSEWAGSTDTQYF.

The V call is TRBV10-3, the J call TRBJ2-1; 8 bases line up with TRBD2. This CDR3 spans 17 amino acids. J gave up 7 bases and V 2 bases, and 13 bases lay outside the gene matches. Germline CDR1 reads ENHRY; CDR2 reads SYGVKD. The CDR3 spells CAISEDGFRGGRNEQFF. DNA for the CDR3: TGTGCCATCAGTGAGGATGGGTTCCGGGGGGGCCGAAATGAGCAGTTCTTC.

A remark on this clone: The CDR3 end shows no conserved phenylalanine or tryptophan, and so a read error is likely. This chain uses TRBV27 with TRBJ2-7; D may be TRBD1 or TRBD2 (5 bases each). Per germline, CDR1 MNHEY and CDR2 SMNVEV (reference sequence). Trimming removed 3 bases at V and 0 bases at J, with 9 bases between. This CDR3 region has 14 residues. The CDR3 loop is CASSFGDASYEQYL. DNA for the CDR3: TGTGCCAGCAGTTTTGGGGACGCCTCCTACGAGCAGTACCTC.

Only one count was recorded for this clone. The chain couples TRBV11-3 to TRBJ2-1; unclear D gene. The CDR3 loop spans 15 amino acids. Trimming stripped 5 bases from V and 4 bases from J, with 15 bases between. Looked up from germline, CDR1 is SGHNT and CDR2 is YENEEA. The CDR3 nucleotides read TGTGCCAGCAGCGGGCGCAGGATCCCATACAATGAGCAGTTCTTC. This gives the protein CASSGRRIPYNEQFF.

This rearrangement joins TRBV6-5 to TRBJ1-5, with 7 bases lining up with TRBD1. With 11 bases clipped from V and 1 base from J, the junction kept 8 bases outside the gene matches. The CDR3 is 14 amino acids. Germline assignment: CDR1 MNHEY and CDR2 SVGAGI. CDR3 nucleotides: TGTGCCGGTGGTCCAGGGGGAAGCAATCAGCCCCAGCATTTT. This sequence encodes CAGGPGGSNQPQHF.

The chain links TRBV15 to TRBJ2-3; D perhaps matches TRBD1 (5 bases). The ends were cut back, 0 bases at V and 2 bases at J, with 12 bases in the middle. Germline-derived CDR1 and CDR2 are LNHNV and YYDKDF (reference sequence). This CDR3 has 16 amino acids. CDR3 DNA sequence: TGTGCCACCAGCAGAGATCAAGACAGATCCACAGATACGCAGTATTTT. Translation: CATSRDQDRSTDTQYF.

The rearrangement joins TRBV6-1 to TRBJ2-7, with 9 positions matching TRBD1. CDR3 length equals 12 residues. The V and J ends lost 8 bases and 3 bases, in that order; junction bases with no gene match: 2. CDR1 and CDR2 from the germline V gene are MNHNS and SASEGT. The CDR3 protein is CASPGQGYEQYF. CDR3 DNA: TGTGCCAGCCCGGGACAGGGCTACGAGCAGTACTTC.